One T cell receptor (beta chain) is described in this entry. Its antigen is unidentified. A second about 6 to 12 cycle PCR used barcoded and J-beta primers. Each cDNA molecule was tagged by a template-switch adaptor that had 12 random nucleotides. A single record per CDR3 protein comes from TCRdb applying MiXCR to the 5' RACE reads. The sample holds some 1.5 million distinct CDR3 sequences, approximately 43% seen once. This sample was included in a study of blood T cells in healthy people across ages. Study in general: Capture via template switching afforded approximately one barcoded beta molecule per two T cells. Whole-study results and caveats: Observed TCR beta diversity showed a strong correlation with the percentage of naive T cells as measured by flow cytometry.

Losses at the gene ends were 5 bases for V and 1 base for J; bases not matched to a gene: 5. The CDR3 is 15 amino acids. Looked up from germline, CDR1 is DFQATT and CDR2 is SNEGSKA (reference sequence). The total RNA that was extracted per sample amounted to at least 5.5 micrograms. The J gene is TRBJ2-3, the V gene TRBV20-1, with 11 nucleotides matching TRBD2. Input material: blood. The sequence came from a woman younger than 35 in good health. CDR3 loop: CSAGGLAVRTDTQYF. Here the CDR3 DNA reads TGCAGTGCTGGGGGACTAGCGGTTCGCACAGATACGCAGTATTTT.